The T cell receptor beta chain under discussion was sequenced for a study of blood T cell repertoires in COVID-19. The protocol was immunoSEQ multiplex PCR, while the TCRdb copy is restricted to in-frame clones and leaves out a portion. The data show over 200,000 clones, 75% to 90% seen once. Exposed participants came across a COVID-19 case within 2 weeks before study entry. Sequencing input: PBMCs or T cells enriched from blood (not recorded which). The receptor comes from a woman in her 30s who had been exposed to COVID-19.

The CDR3 is CATSDFGRVNTEAFF. CDR3 in DNA: TGTGCCACCAGTGATTTTGGGAGGGTGAACACTGAAGCTTTCTTT. V is TRBV24-1 and J is TRBJ1-1, with D hard to call. V lost 1 base to trimming and J lost 0 bases, with 8 bases between them. CDR3 length: 15 residues. Germline CDR1 is KGHDR and CDR2 is SFDVKD.